One TCR beta chain is described in this entry. This sample is drawn from a study of blood T cell repertoires in COVID-19. Sequencing used immunoSEQ multiplex PCR; TCRdb keeps in-frame clones, though not all of them. The table records around 140,000 clones, approximately 80% of them present only once. The receptor's source is a woman aged 60-70 years with acute or convalescent COVID-19. Input material: peripheral blood.

CDR3 region: CASSRAGQARNGYTF. The CDR3 region has the DNA TGTGCCAGCAGCAGAGCGGGACAGGCTAGGAATGGCTACACCTTC. V usage is TRBV27 and J usage is TRBJ1-2; 8 bases are shared with TRBD1. CDR1 is MNHEY, CDR2 SMNVEV, per germline (reference sequence). The CDR3 has 15 amino acids. V lost 6 bases, J lost 6 bases, and 12 bases stayed unmatched.